Listed below are T cell receptor beta chains from one sample, sequenced in a study of OX40 agonist ivuxolimab in advanced cancers. Some clones are missing from TCRdb's copy, which holds only in-frame ones; the method was immunoSEQ multiplex PCR. The table includes around 43,000 clones, around 88% detected once. The sequencing used CD4+ or CD8+ T cells sorted from blood, collected in a trial of the OX40 agonist ivuxolimab. The origin of the receptors is an adult with an advanced solid tumor such as melanoma, head and neck, liver or kidney cancer. Each CDR3 is given with its conserved first and last residue. A D gene is named only where the DNA matches it firmly. For some rows the clone size is stated as once, few or many, or as a class when expanded; others skip it.

CDR3 length: 10; J gene: TRBJ2-7; D gene: .; clone size: once; V gene: TRBV6-6; CDR3 protein: CASSYPEQYF; CDR3 DNA: TGTGCCAGCAGTTACCCAGAGCAGTACTTC
CDR3 length: 13; J gene: TRBJ2-5; D gene: .; clone size: .; V gene: TRBV4-1; CDR3 protein: CASSQEGRETQYF; CDR3 DNA: TGCGCCAGCAGCCAAGAAGGAAGAGAGACCCAGTACTTC
CDR3 length: 12; J gene: TRBJ2-6; D gene: .; clone size: .; V gene: TRBV27; CDR3 protein: CASRGWANVLTF; CDR3 DNA: TGTGCCAGCAGGGGCTGGGCCAACGTCCTGACTTTC
CDR3 length: 15; J gene: TRBJ2-7; D gene: .; clone size: .; V gene: TRBV27; CDR3 protein: CASRITSGPGGEQYF; CDR3 DNA: TGTGCCAGCAGGATCACGAGCGGGCCCGGTGGGGAGCAGTACTTC
CDR3 length: 13; J gene: TRBJ1-3; D gene: .; clone size: few; V gene: TRBV18; CDR3 protein: CASSTETGNTIYF; CDR3 DNA: TGTGCCAGCTCAACCGAGACTGGAAACACCATATATTTT
CDR3 length: 11; J gene: TRBJ2-2; D gene: .; clone size: few; V gene: TRBV7-9; CDR3 protein: CASSPKGELFF; CDR3 DNA: TGTGCCAGCAGTCCGAAGGGGGAGCTGTTTTTT
CDR3 length: 14; J gene: TRBJ1-5; D gene: TRBD1; clone size: .; V gene: TRBV10-3; CDR3 protein: CAISGGQINQPQHF; CDR3 DNA: TGTGCCATCAGTGGGGGACAGATCAATCAGCCCCAGCATTTT
CDR3 length: 14; J gene: TRBJ2-1; D gene: TRBD2; clone size: .; V gene: TRBV19; CDR3 protein: CASSAKGLAGEQFF; CDR3 DNA: TGTGCCAGTAGTGCAAAGGGACTAGCCGGTGAGCAGTTCTTC
CDR3 length: 16; J gene: TRBJ2-1; D gene: .; clone size: once; V gene: TRBV19; CDR3 protein: CASSSKKRGSYNEQFF; CDR3 DNA: TGTGCCAGTAGTAGTAAGAAAAGGGGCTCCTACAATGAGCAGTTCTTC
CDR3 length: 16; J gene: TRBJ2-3; D gene: TRBD1; clone size: .; V gene: TRBV4-3; CDR3 protein: CASSQERQGALDTQYF; CDR3 DNA: TGCGCCAGCAGCCAAGAGAGACAGGGGGCATTAGATACGCAGTATTTT
CDR3 length: 15; J gene: TRBJ2-7; D gene: .; clone size: .; V gene: TRBV13; CDR3 protein: CASSLRQGSIYEQYF; CDR3 DNA: TGTGCCAGCAGCTTAAGGCAGGGAAGTATCTACGAGCAGTACTTC
CDR3 length: 11; J gene: TRBJ1-1; D gene: .; clone size: once; V gene: TRBV5-4; CDR3 protein: CASNLGTEAFF; CDR3 DNA: TGTGCCAGCAATCTAGGCACTGAAGCTTTCTTT
CDR3 length: 16; J gene: TRBJ2-1; D gene: TRBD1; clone size: .; V gene: TRBV9; CDR3 protein: CASSAPPDRVGNEQFF; CDR3 DNA: TGTGCCAGCAGCGCACCCCCGGACAGGGTCGGGAATGAGCAGTTCTTC
CDR3 length: 11; J gene: TRBJ2-7; D gene: .; clone size: .; V gene: TRBV19; CDR3 protein: CASSPGQEQYF; CDR3 DNA: TGTGCCAGTAGTCCAGGCCAGGAGCAGTACTTC
CDR3 length: 17; J gene: TRBJ2-1; D gene: TRBD2; clone size: .; V gene: TRBV13; CDR3 protein: CASSPGLAAQRPYEQFF; CDR3 DNA: TGTGCCAGCAGCCCCGGACTAGCGGCCCAGCGCCCTTATGAGCAGTTCTTC
CDR3 length: 13; J gene: TRBJ2-7; D gene: .; clone size: .; V gene: TRBV6-1; CDR3 protein: CASSEDRSYEQYF; CDR3 DNA: TGTGCCAGCAGTGAAGACAGATCCTACGAGCAGTACTTC
CDR3 length: 14; J gene: TRBJ2-3; D gene: .; clone size: .; V gene: TRBV5-1; CDR3 protein: CASSPAGSTDTQYF; CDR3 DNA: TGCGCCAGCAGCCCGGCCGGTAGCACAGATACGCAGTATTTT
CDR3 length: 15; J gene: TRBJ1-5; D gene: .; clone size: .; V gene: TRBV7-6; CDR3 protein: CASSPTTGINQPQHF; CDR3 DNA: TGTGCCAGCAGTCCGACGACAGGAATCAATCAGCCCCAGCATTTT
CDR3 length: 13; J gene: TRBJ2-1; D gene: .; clone size: .; V gene: TRBV30; CDR3 protein: CAWSVWGRREQFF; CDR3 DNA: TGTGCCTGGAGTGTCTGGGGGCGAAGGGAGCAGTTCTTC
CDR3 length: 13; J gene: TRBJ2-1; D gene: .; clone size: .; V gene: TRBV11-2; CDR3 protein: CASSLGGGDEQFF; CDR3 DNA: TGTGCCAGCAGCTTAGGCGGTGGTGATGAGCAGTTCTTC
CDR3 length: 15; J gene: TRBJ2-7; D gene: .; clone size: .; V gene: TRBV4-1; CDR3 protein: CASSQTRNPDYEQYF; CDR3 DNA: TGCGCCAGCAGCCAAACTAGAAACCCTGACTACGAGCAGTACTTC
CDR3 length: 14; J gene: TRBJ1-2; D gene: TRBD1; clone size: .; V gene: TRBV27; CDR3 protein: CASSLVGGYYGYTF; CDR3 DNA: TGTGCCAGCAGTTTAGTAGGGGGCTACTATGGCTACACCTTC
CDR3 length: 13; J gene: TRBJ2-1; D gene: TRBD2; clone size: .; V gene: TRBV2; CDR3 protein: CASTAGVYNEQFF; CDR3 DNA: TGTGCCAGCACGGCGGGGGTCTACAATGAGCAGTTCTTC
CDR3 length: 13; J gene: TRBJ2-7; D gene: .; clone size: .; V gene: TRBV7-6; CDR3 protein: CASSSFGRGEQYF; CDR3 DNA: TGTGCCAGCAGCTCTTTCGGACGCGGCGAGCAGTACTTC
CDR3 length: 13; J gene: TRBJ1-2; D gene: TRBD1; clone size: once; V gene: TRBV6-1; CDR3 protein: CATSDRERYGYTF; CDR3 DNA: TGTGCCACCTCGGACAGGGAAAGGTATGGCTACACCTTC
CDR3 length: 12; J gene: TRBJ2-2; D gene: .; clone size: .; V gene: TRBV27; CDR3 protein: CATRLGGGELFF; CDR3 DNA: TGTGCCACCAGGCTGGGGGGCGGGGAGCTGTTTTTT
CDR3 length: 16; J gene: TRBJ2-7; D gene: .; clone size: .; V gene: TRBV21-1; CDR3 protein: CASSTRGTLPSYEQYF; CDR3 DNA: TGTGCCAGCAGCACCCGGGGGACCCTACCCTCCTACGAGCAGTACTTC